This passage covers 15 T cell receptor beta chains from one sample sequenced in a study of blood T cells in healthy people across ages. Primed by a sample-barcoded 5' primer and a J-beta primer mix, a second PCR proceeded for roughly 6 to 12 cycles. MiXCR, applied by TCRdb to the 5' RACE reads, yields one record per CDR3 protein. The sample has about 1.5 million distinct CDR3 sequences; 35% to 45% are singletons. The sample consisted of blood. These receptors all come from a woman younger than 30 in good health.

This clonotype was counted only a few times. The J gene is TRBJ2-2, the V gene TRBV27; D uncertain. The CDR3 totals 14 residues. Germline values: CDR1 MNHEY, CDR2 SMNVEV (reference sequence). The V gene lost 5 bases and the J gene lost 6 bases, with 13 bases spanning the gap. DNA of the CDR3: TGTGCCAGCAGTCCCAGTATACCTCCCGGGGAGCTGTTTTTT. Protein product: CASSPSIPPGELFF.

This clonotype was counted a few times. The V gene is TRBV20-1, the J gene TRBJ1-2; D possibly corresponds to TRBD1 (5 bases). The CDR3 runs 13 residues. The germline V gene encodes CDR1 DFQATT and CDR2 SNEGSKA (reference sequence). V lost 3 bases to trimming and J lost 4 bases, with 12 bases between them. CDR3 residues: CSARSRGAYGYTF. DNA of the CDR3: TGCAGTGCTAGGAGTCGAGGGGCCTATGGCTACACCTTC.

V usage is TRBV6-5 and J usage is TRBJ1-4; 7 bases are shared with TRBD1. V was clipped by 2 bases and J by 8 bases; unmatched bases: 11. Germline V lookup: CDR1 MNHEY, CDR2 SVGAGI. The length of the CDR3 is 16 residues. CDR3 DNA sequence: TGTGCCAGCAGTTACAGGCGATACAGGGGCCAAGAAAAACTGTTTTTT. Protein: CASSYRRYRGQEKLFF.

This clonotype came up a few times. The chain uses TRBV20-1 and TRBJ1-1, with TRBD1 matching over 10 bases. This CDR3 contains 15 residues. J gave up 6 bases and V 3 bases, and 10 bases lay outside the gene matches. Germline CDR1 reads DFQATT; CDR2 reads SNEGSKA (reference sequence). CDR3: CSARRDRGNPAEAFF. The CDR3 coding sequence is TGCAGTGCTAGGCGGGACAGGGGTAATCCGGCTGAAGCTTTCTTT.

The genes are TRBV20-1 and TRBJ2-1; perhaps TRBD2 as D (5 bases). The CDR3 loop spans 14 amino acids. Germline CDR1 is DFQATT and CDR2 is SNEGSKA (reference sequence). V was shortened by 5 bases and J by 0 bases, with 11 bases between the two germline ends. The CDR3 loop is CSALVGSSYNEQFF. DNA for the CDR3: TGCAGTGCTTTAGTGGGGAGCTCCTACAATGAGCAGTTCTTC.

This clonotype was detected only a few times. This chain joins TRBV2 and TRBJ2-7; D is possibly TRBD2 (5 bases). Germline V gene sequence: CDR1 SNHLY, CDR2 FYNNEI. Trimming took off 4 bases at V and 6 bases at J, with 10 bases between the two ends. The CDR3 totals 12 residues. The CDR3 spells CASSVRGPEQYF. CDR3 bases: TGTGCCAGCAGTGTCCGGGGTCCCGAGCAGTACTTC.

CDR3 residues: CASRKGLAGGQAETQYF. The DNA for the CDR3 is TGTGCCAGCAGAAAGGGACTAGCGGGAGGGCAGGCAGAGACCCAGTACTTC. V is TRBV11-2 and J is TRBJ2-5; 16 bases match TRBD2. Germline loops: CDR1 SGHAT, CDR2 FQNNGV. This CDR3 has 17 amino acids. V shed 6 bases and J 4 bases; nucleotides not matched to a gene: 8.

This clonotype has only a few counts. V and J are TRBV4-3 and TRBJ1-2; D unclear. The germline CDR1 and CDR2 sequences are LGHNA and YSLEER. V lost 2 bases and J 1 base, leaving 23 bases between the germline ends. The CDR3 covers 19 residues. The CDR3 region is CASSQFHSQGWVVNYGYTF. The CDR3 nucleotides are TGCGCCAGCAGCCAATTCCACTCCCAAGGGTGGGTGGTTAACTATGGCTACACCTTC.

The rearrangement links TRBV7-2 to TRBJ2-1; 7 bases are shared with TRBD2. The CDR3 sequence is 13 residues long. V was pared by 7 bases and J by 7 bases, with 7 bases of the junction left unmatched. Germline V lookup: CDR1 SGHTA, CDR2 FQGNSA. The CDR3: CASKLGGGNEQFF. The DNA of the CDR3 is TGTGCCAGCAAACTGGGGGGGGGGAATGAGCAGTTCTTC.

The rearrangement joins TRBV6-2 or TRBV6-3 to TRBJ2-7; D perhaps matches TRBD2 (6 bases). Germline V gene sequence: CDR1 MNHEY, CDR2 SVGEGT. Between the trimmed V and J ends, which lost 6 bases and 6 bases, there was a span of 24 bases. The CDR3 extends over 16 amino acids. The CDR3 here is CASRDPLPGLNSEQYF. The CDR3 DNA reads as TGTGCCAGCAGAGATCCACTACCGGGACTGAACTCCGAGCAGTACTTC.

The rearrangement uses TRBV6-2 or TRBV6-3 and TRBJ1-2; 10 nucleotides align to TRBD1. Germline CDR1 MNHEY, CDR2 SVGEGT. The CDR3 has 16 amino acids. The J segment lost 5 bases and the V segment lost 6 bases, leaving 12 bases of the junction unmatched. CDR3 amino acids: CASSKPLGTGAYGYTF. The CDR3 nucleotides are TGTGCCAGCAGCAAGCCATTGGGGACAGGGGCATATGGCTACACCTTC.

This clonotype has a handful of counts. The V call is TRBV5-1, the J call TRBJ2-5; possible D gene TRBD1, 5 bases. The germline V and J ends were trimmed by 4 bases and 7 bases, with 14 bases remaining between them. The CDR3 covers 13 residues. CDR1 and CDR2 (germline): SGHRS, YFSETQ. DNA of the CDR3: TGCGCCAGCAGCGTTTCCGGCCAGGGGACCCAGTACTTC. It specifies CASSVSGQGTQYF.

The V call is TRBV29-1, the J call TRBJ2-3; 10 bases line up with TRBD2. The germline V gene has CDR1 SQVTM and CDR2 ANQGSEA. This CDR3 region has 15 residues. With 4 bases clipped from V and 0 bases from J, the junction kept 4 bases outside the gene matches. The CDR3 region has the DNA TGCAGCGTTGTCGCTAGCGGGGGAAGCACAGATACGCAGTATTTT. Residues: CSVVASGGSTDTQYF.

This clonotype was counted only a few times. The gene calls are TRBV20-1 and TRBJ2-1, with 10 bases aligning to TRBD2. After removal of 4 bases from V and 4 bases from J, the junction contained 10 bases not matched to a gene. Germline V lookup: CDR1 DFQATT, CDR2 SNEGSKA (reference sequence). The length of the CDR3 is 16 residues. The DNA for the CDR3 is TGCAGTGCTACTACTAGCGGGAAGGGGTTGTACAATGAGCAGTTCTTC. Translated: CSATTSGKGLYNEQFF.

The CDR3 DNA follows: TGTGCCACCAGCAGAGCCCCCGGGACATCTAGAAACTATGGCTACACCTTC. It is translated as CATSRAPGTSRNYGYTF. This chain joins TRBV15 and TRBJ1-2; D might be TRBD1 (6 bases). The CDR3 is made up of 17 amino acids. Germline V gene lookup returns CDR1 LNHNV and CDR2 YYDKDF (reference sequence). Deletions cut 1 base from V and 2 bases from J, with 17 bases between.